This is a list of T cell receptor beta chains from one sample in a study of T cells in Graves' hyperthyroidism and ophthalmopathy. TCRdb analysed the multiplex PCR reads with MiXCR anew, one entry per CDR3 protein. This table holds some 300,000 distinct CDR3 sequences, approximately 16% found once. Material: blood. The origin of the receptors is a man aged 30 to 39 with Graves' hyperthyroidism. Both conserved end residues are part of each CDR3. Size tells how often a clone was seen (once, few, many) or the class of an expanded clone, and some rows leave it out.

>TRBJ2-3|many|12|TRBV12-3/TRBV12-4
CASSFGTDTQYF
>TRBJ1-2|many|14|TRBV2
CASIRDRGIEGYTF
>TRBJ1-4|many|15|TRBV18
CASSVLTGGNEKLFF
>TRBJ2-6|many|15|TRBV27
CASSPPNSGANVLTF
>TRBJ2-7|many|12|TRBV20-1
CSASAKLYEQYF
>TRBJ1-1|few|13|TRBV6-6
CASSYYMNTEAFF
>TRBJ2-6|.|19|TRBV5-1
CASSLIPGGISSGANVLTF
>TRBJ2-3|.|18|TRBV19
CASKRGTSGSPYTDTQYF
>TRBJ2-7|many|14|TRBV13
CASSLARATYEQYF
>TRBJ2-3|few|12|TRBV10-3
CATGGRTDTQYF
>TRBJ2-5|many|16|TRBV5-5
CASSWPGGGRGETQYF
>TRBJ2-1|few|15|TRBV7-9
CASSLEAQFYNEQFF
>TRBJ2-2|.|14|TRBV27
CASIPGGPTGELFF
>TRBJ2-7|many|18|TRBV7-6
CASSLWPLYDTGVDEQYF
>TRBJ2-5|few|15|TRBV3-1
CASSQATSDQETQYF
>TRBJ1-2|.|17|TRBV5-6
CASSFRGVLPSNYGYTF
>TRBJ1-4|few|12|TRBV20-1
CSARERAEKLFF
>TRBJ2-3|many|14|TRBV7-3
CASSRGQGTDTQYF
>TRBJ2-7|many|12|TRBV7-9
CASSRQGYEQYF
>TRBJ2-1|.|17|TRBV11-2
CASSSGPPGLVYNEQFF
>TRBJ2-1|many|15|TRBV28
CASSFRGKSYNEQFF
>TRBJ2-3|.|12|TRBV10-3
CAISPITDAQYF
>TRBJ2-7|many|15|TRBV5-1
CASSKGLAGVDEQYF
>TRBJ2-1|many|15|TRBV3-1
CASSHIGAGGHEQFF
>TRBJ2-2|many|15|TRBV11-2
CASSPTRSNTGELFF
>TRBJ2-2|once|18|TRBV11-2
CASSLAYEGNLRTGELFF
>TRBJ2-3|.|17|TRBV24-1
CATSDERQGASTDTQYF
>TRBJ1-1|many|10|TRBV30
CAWGQGEAFF
>TRBJ2-7|many|16|TRBV18
CASSPSRRIPSYEQYF
>TRBJ2-1|many|11|TRBV5-5
CASSSFNEQFF
>TRBJ2-7|.|15|TRBV29-1
CSVRSRASSGGEQYF
>TRBJ1-1|few|13|TRBV29-1
CSVEGFLNTEAFF
>TRBJ2-7|many|14|TRBV2
CASGGLAVTYEQYF
>TRBJ2-7|many|16|TRBV7-9
CASSPIGGGASYEQYF
>TRBJ1-4|.|14|TRBV28
CASSSPTLGEKLFF
>TRBJ2-7|many|15|TRBV28
CASSPLGATVYEQYF
>TRBJ1-1|few|13|TRBV6-2/TRBV6-3
CASTTTGDTEAFF
>TRBJ2-3|.|14|TRBV20-1
CSARDLQGTDTQYF
>TRBJ1-1|few|14|TRBV4-1
CASSQGGAGTEAFF
>TRBJ2-1|many|16|TRBV30
CAWSGTGRGPDNEQFF
>TRBJ1-5|many|15|TRBV2
CASSGDLYSNQPQHF
>TRBJ2-2|many|17|TRBV2
CASHRLGSGGNTGELFF
>TRBJ1-6|many|14|TRBV18
CASSQTPANSPLHF
>TRBJ2-3|many|12|TRBV5-1
CASSFGEGAQYF
>TRBJ2-5|many|15|TRBV7-3
CASSSSGGEGETQYF
>TRBJ1-2|many|14|TRBV28
CASSRAPGRSGYTF
>TRBJ2-3|few|17|TRBV4-1
CASSQETGTRYTDTQYF